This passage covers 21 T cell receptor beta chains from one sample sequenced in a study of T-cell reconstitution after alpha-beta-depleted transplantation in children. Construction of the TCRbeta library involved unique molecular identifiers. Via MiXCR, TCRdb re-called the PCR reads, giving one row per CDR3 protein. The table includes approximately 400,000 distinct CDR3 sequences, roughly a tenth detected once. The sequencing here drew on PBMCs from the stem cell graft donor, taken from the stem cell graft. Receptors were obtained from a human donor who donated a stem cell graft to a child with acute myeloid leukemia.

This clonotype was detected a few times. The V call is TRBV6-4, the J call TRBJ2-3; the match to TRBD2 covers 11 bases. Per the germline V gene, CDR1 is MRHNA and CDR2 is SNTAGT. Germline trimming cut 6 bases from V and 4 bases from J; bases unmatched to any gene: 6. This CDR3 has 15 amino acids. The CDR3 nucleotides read TGTGCCAGCAGCGAGACTAGCGGGGCGGCAGATACGCAGTATTTT. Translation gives CASSETSGAADTQYF.

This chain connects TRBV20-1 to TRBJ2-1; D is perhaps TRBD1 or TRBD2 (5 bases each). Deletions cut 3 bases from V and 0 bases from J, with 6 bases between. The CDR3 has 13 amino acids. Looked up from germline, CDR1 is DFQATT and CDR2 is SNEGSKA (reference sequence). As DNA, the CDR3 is TGCAGTGCTAGGGGGGACTCCTACAATGAGCAGTTCTTC. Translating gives CSARGDSYNEQFF.

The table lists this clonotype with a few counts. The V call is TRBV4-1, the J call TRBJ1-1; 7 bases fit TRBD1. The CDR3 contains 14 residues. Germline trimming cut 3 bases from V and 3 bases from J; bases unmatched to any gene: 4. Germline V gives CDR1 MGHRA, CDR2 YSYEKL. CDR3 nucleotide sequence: TGCGCCAGCAGCCACCTTGGGACAGACACTGAAGCTTTCTTT. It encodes CASSHLGTDTEAFF.

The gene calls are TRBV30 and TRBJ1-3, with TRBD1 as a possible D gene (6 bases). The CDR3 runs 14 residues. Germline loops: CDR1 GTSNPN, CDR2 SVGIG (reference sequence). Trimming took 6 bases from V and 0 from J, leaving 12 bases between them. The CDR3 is CACAGVTSGNTIYF. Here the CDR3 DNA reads TGTGCCTGTGCAGGGGTTACCTCTGGAAACACCATATATTTT. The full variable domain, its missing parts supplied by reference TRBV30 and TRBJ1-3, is SQTIHQWPATLVQPVGSPLSLECTVEGTSNPNLYWYRQAAGRGLQLLFYSVGIGQISSEVPQNLSASRPQDRQFILSSKKLLLSDSGFYLCACAGVTSGNTIYFGEGSWLTVV.

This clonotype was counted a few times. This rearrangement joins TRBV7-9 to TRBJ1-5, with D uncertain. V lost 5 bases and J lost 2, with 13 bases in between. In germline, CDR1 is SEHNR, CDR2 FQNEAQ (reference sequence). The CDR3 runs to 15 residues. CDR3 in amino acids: CASSPAWEGNQPQHF. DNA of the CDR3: TGTGCCAGCAGCCCAGCGTGGGAGGGCAATCAGCCCCAGCATTTT.

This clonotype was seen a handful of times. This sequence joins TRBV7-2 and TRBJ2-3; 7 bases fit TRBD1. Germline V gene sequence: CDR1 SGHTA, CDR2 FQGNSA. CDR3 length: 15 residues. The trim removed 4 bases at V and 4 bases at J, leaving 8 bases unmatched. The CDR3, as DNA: TGTGCCAGCAGCTCCTGGGAAGGGGGCGCAGATACGCAGTATTTT. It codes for CASSSWEGGADTQYF.

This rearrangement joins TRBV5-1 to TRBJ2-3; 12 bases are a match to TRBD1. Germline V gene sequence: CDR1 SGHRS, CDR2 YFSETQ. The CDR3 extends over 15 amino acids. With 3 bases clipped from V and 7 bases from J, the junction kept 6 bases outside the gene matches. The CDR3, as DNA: TGCGCCAGCAGCTCGGCGGGGACAGGGGGCAATACGCAGTATTTT. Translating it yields CASSSAGTGGNTQYF.

In DNA form, the CDR3 reads TGCAGTGCTAGAGATCTACTTTACGAGCAGTACTTC. Amino acids: CSARDLLYEQYF. This chain joins TRBV20-1 and TRBJ2-7; D unresolved. Germline lookup yields CDR1 DFQATT and CDR2 SNEGSKA (reference sequence). The V gene lost 0 bases and the J gene lost 4 bases, with 7 bases spanning the gap. This CDR3 spans 12 amino acids.

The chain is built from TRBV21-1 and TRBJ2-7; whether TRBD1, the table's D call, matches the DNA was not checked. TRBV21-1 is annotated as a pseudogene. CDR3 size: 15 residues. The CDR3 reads CARWGGQEGPNEQYF. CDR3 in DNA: TGTGCCCGATGGGGGGGACAGGAGGGTCCTAACGAGCAGTACTTC.

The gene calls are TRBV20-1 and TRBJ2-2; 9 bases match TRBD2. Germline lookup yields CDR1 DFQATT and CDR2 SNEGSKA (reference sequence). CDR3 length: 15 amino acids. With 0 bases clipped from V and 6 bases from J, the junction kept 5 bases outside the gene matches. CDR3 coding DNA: TGCAGTGCTAGAGATTGGGTAGCGGGAGCCGGGGAGCTGTTTTTT. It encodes CSARDWVAGAGELFF.

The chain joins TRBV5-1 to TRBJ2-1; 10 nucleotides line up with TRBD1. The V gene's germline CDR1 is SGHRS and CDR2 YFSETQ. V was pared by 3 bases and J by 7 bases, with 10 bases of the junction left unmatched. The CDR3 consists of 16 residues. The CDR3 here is CASSWGDRGRGNEQFF. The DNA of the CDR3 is TGCGCCAGCAGCTGGGGGGACAGGGGACGAGGAAATGAGCAGTTCTTC. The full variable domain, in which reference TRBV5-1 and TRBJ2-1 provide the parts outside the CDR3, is KAGVTQTPRYLIKTRGQQVTLSCSPISGHRSVSWYQQTPGQGLQFLFEYFSETQRNKGNFPGRFSGRQFSNSRSEMNVSTLELGDSALYLCASSWGDRGRGNEQFFGPGTRLTVL.

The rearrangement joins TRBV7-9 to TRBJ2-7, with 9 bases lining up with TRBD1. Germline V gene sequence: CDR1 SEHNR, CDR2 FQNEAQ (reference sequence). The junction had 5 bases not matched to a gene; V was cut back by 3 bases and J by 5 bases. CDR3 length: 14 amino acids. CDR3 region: CASSLDRGGDEQYF. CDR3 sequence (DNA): TGTGCCAGCAGCTTGGACAGGGGAGGCGACGAGCAGTACTTC.

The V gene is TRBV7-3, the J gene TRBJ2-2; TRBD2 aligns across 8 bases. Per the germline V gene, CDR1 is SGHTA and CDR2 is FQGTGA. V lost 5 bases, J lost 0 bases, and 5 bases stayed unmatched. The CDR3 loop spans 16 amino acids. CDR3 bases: TGTGCCAGCAGCCCGGGGGGGCACGCGAACACCGGGGAGCTGTTTTTT. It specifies CASSPGGHANTGELFF.

Written as DNA, the CDR3 is TGTGCCAGCAGCGGGACTAGCGGGAGCGGGGCAGATACGCAGTATTTT. This gives the protein CASSGTSGSGADTQYF. This rearrangement joins TRBV7-9 to TRBJ2-3; 14 bases are a match to TRBD2. Germline V CDR1 and CDR2: SEHNR, FQNEAQ (reference sequence). J was trimmed by 4 bases and V by 5 bases; bases with no gene match: 5. The CDR3 covers 16 residues.

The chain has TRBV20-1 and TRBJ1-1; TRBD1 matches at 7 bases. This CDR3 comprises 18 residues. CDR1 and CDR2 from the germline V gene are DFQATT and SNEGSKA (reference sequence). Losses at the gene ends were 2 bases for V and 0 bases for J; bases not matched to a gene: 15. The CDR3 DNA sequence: TGCAGTGCTAGAATAATCATTGACAGGGTATATATGAACACTGAAGCTTTCTTT. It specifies CSARIIIDRVYMNTEAFF.

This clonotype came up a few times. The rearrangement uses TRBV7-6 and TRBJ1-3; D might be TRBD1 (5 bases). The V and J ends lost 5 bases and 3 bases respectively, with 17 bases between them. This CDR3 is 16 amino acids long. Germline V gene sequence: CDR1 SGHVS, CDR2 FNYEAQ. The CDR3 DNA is TGTGCCAGCAGCCTTTACAAGGGGTCAGGTGGAAACACCATATATTTT. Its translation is CASSLYKGSGGNTIYF.

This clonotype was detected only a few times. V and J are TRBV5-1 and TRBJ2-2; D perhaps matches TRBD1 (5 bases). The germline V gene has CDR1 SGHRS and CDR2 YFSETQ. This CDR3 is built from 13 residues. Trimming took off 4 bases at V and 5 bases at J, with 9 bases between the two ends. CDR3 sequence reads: CASSRRDTGELFF. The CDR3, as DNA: TGCGCCAGCAGCCGCAGGGATACCGGGGAGCTGTTTTTT.

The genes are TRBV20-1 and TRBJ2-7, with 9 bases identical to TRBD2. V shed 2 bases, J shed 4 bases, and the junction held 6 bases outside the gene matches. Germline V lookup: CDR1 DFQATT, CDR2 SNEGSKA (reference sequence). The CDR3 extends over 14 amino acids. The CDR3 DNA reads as TGCAGTGCTAGAAAGGCGGGAGGGCCGTACGAGCAGTACTTC. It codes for CSARKAGGPYEQYF.

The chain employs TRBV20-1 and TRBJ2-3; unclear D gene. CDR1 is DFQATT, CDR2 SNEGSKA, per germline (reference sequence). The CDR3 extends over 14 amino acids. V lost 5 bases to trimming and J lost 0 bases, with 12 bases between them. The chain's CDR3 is CSAGLGSSTDTQYF. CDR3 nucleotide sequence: TGCAGTGCTGGCCTTGGGTCTAGCACAGATACGCAGTATTTT.

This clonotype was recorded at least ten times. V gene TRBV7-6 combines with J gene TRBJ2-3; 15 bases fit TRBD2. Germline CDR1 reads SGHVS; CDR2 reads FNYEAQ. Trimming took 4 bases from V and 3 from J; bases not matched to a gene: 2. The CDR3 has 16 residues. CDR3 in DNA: TGTGCCAGCAGCTGGGGACTAGCGGGGGGAACAGATACGCAGTATTTT. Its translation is CASSWGLAGGTDTQYF.

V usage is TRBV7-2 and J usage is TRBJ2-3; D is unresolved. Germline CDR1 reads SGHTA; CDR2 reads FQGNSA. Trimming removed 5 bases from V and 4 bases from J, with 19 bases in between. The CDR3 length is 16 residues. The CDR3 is CASSVPPRLGADTQYF. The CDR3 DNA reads TGTGCCAGCAGCGTACCTCCCCGCCTAGGTGCAGATACGCAGTATTTT.